This TCR beta chain derives from a study of patients and donors after allogeneic stem cell transplantation. TCRdb redid the calling of the RT-PCR reads with MiXCR, one entry per CDR3 protein. Here the sample spans some 960,000 distinct CDR3 sequences, approximately 19% being singletons. This clonotype appeared a few times. This sequence originates from a human donor who was either an allogeneic HSCT recipient or a stem cell or donor lymphocyte infusion donor (not recorded which). It is not recorded whose cells these are; they may come from a transplant donor. Sequenced sample: blood, either unsorted or a sorted T cell fraction (not recorded which).

The CDR3 DNA follows: TGTGCCAGCGGGGGGCAGGGGACCTACGAGCAGTACTTC. It encodes CASGGQGTYEQYF. The chain combines TRBV2 with TRBJ2-7, with D perhaps assigned TRBD1 or TRBD2 (6 bases each). Germline V CDR1 and CDR2: SNHLY, FYNNEI. V was shortened by 8 bases and J by 2 bases, with 13 bases between the two germline ends. The CDR3 is 13 amino acids. Supplemented by reference TRBV2 and TRBJ2-7, the full variable domain reads EPEVTQTPSHQVTQMGQEVILRCVPISNHLYFYWYRQILGQKVEFLVSFYNNEISEKSEIFDDQFSVERPDGSNFTLKIRSTKLEDSAMYFCASGGQGTYEQYFGPGTRLTVT.